This T cell receptor beta chain is from a study of breast tumors, draining lymph nodes, adjacent tissues. In TCRdb, the multiplex PCR reads were re-called with MiXCR into one record per CDR3 protein. The sample contains 150,000 or so distinct CDR3 sequences, about 33% of which appear only once. This CDR3 region has 15 residues. Germline V lookup: CDR1 KGHDR, CDR2 SFDVKD. The sample holds one count of this clonotype. At one boundary the junction diverges from the germline segment, which might be a read error. Samples came from axillary lymph nodes draining the breast cancer. The specimen sequenced was axillary lymph node tissue. The origin of this receptor is a female donor with breast cancer. Some clones in this sample may be carry-over from other donors' samples. This chain connects TRBV24-1 to TRBJ2-7, with D unresolved. The DNA for the CDR3 is TGTGCCACCGGTGACTCCAGGTCACGCCTCCGGGAGCAGTACTTC. It translates to CATGDSRSRLREQYF.